The clone carrying this TCR beta chain was seen more than once but under ten times. This sample was taken from a study of cytomegalovirus exposure and HLA in healthy donors. PCR employed 60 Vbeta and 13 Jbeta primers. Assay used: immunoSEQ multiplex PCR; TCRdb lists only in-frame clones, some missing. The repertoire holds about 170,000 clones, with 75% to 85% as singletons. Sequenced: PBMCs. The receptor was isolated from a female donor in good health and CMV-seronegative.

The CDR3 sequence is CASSVNREGAFF. CDR3 DNA: TGCGCCAGCAGCGTAAACAGGGAGGGAGCTTTCTTT. The chain recombines TRBV5-1 with TRBJ1-1; TRBD1 is a possible D gene (6 bases). There are 12 residues in the CDR3. Germline CDR1 reads SGHRS; CDR2 reads YFSETQ. Trimming took off 4 bases at V and 10 bases at J, with 14 bases between the two ends.